One and the same sample provided the 25 T cell receptor beta chains below, sequenced in a study of chemoradiotherapy in HPV16-positive cancers. Generated by immunoSEQ multiplex PCR, the TCRdb table keeps only in-frame clones and is missing some. The repertoire holds about 7,000 clones, approximately 88% seen once, with 2.5% in the top ten. The sample here was tumor tissue, taken from a patient who underwent chemoradiotherapy. These receptors came from a human donor with HPV-associated anogenital cancer.

V is TRBV7-3 and J is TRBJ2-1; 9 bases fit TRBD2. Germline lookup yields CDR1 SGHTA and CDR2 FQGTGA. This CDR3 comprises 13 residues. After removal of 0 bases from V and 9 bases from J, the junction contained 0 bases not matched to a gene. CDR3 sequence reads: CASSLTREGEQFF. In DNA, the CDR3 is TGTGCCAGCAGCTTAACGCGGGAGGGTGAGCAGTTCTTC.

The chain combines TRBV11-2 with TRBJ1-3, with D perhaps matching TRBD1 (5 bases). Germline V gene data show CDR1 as SGHAT and CDR2 as FQNNGV. Trimming took 1 base from V and 2 from J, leaving 15 bases between them. This CDR3 contains 17 residues. This chain's CDR3 is CASSLALDGGTGNTIYF. In DNA form, the CDR3 reads TGTGCCAGCAGCTTAGCCCTCGACGGGGGGACTGGAAACACCATATATTTT.

The rearrangement links TRBV9 to TRBJ2-2, with 7 nucleotides matching TRBD2. V gave up 0 bases and J gave up 5 bases; unmatched junction bases: 4. Germline lookup yields CDR1 SGDLS and CDR2 YYNGEE. The CDR3 contains 15 residues. The CDR3 protein is CASSVERDETGELFF. The CDR3 coding sequence is TGTGCCAGCAGCGTAGAGCGGGACGAAACCGGGGAGCTGTTTTTT.

On this clone itself: A junction end diverges from the germline sequence, so it may reflect a read error. The chain combines TRBV6-5 with TRBJ1-5, with D unclear. Germline V gene data show CDR1 as MNHEY and CDR2 as SVGAGI. The CDR3 extends over 15 amino acids. The CDR3: CANSYSMGFGQPQHF. The DNA of the CDR3 is TGTGCCAACAGTTACTCGATGGGGTTCGGGCAGCCCCAGCATTTT.

V usage is TRBV18 and J usage is TRBJ2-7; 11 positions match TRBD2. CDR3 size: 16 residues. Germline V gene lookup returns CDR1 KGHSH and CDR2 LQKENI. The ends lost 1 base at V and 0 bases at J; junction bases unmatched: 2. CDR3 DNA sequence: TGTGCCAGCTCACCACTAACTAGCGGGAGCTCCTACGAGCAGTACTTC. It encodes CASSPLTSGSSYEQYF.

The rearrangement uses TRBV7-9 and TRBJ2-1; 7 nucleotides match TRBD2. The germline CDR1 and CDR2 sequences are SEHNR and FQNEAQ (reference sequence). This CDR3 has 14 residues. V shed 3 bases, J shed 10 bases, and the junction held 9 bases outside the gene matches. CDR3 bases: TGTGCCAGCAGCTTGGTGCAGTGGGGGGGGGAGCAGTTCTTC. This sequence encodes CASSLVQWGGEQFF.

This chain joins TRBV13 and TRBJ2-1; D is undetermined. This CDR3 region has 16 residues. V was pared by 4 bases and J by 2 bases, with 15 bases between. Looked up from germline, CDR1 is PRHDT and CDR2 is FYEKMQ (reference sequence). The CDR3: CASSSADGGPYNEQFF. The CDR3 DNA reads TGTGCCAGCAGCTCCGCAGACGGCGGACCCTACAATGAGCAGTTCTTC.

The chain is built from TRBV13 and TRBJ2-7; TRBD1 matches 9 bases. The ends lost 5 bases at V and 5 bases at J; junction bases unmatched: 7. The length of the CDR3 is 14 residues. The V gene's germline CDR1 is PRHDT and CDR2 FYEKMQ (reference sequence). The CDR3 reads CASSEGTGIHEQYF. CDR3 nucleotides: TGTGCCAGCAGCGAGGGGACAGGGATCCACGAGCAGTACTTC.

V gene TRBV28 combines with J gene TRBJ1-2; D remains ambiguous. The CDR3 runs to 12 residues. V gave up 7 bases and J gave up 8 bases, with 14 bases separating them. Germline CDR1 and CDR2: MDHEN and SYDVKM. CDR3 DNA: TGTGCCAGCAAGTCCGGCATCGGGGGCTACACCTTC. It codes for CASKSGIGGYTF.

The chain links TRBV15 to TRBJ2-3, with 8 bases fitting TRBD1. This CDR3 has 16 residues. CDR1 is LNHNV and CDR2 is YYDKDF in the germline V gene (reference sequence). V gave up 3 bases and J gave up 3 bases; unmatched junction bases: 8. The CDR3 here is CATSRGQGAGTDTQYF. CDR3 DNA: TGTGCCACCAGCAGGGGTCAGGGGGCGGGTACAGATACGCAGTATTTT.

In its sample, this clone was seen once. The chain is built from TRBV5-1 and TRBJ1-1, with D possibly TRBD1 on 6 matching bases. The V end was cut by 3 bases, the J end by 11 bases, with 23 bases between. There are 15 residues in the CDR3. Germline V gene lookup returns CDR1 SGHRS and CDR2 YFSETQ. The CDR3 protein is CASSSGSGARAGAFF. In DNA, the CDR3 is TGCGCCAGCAGCTCCGGGTCGGGGGCCCGGGCGGGGGCTTTCTTT.

The chain employs TRBV10-3 and TRBJ1-1; 9 positions agree with TRBD1. Trimming took 6 bases from V and 6 from J; bases not matched to a gene: 8. Per germline, CDR1 ENHRY and CDR2 SYGVKD. This CDR3 comprises 14 residues. The CDR3 sequence: CAIRGQGRGAEAFF. The CDR3 DNA reads as TGTGCCATCAGAGGACAGGGGCGAGGGGCTGAAGCTTTCTTT.

This clone was seen a handful of times. The rearrangement links TRBV6-5 to TRBJ2-3; TRBD2 is a possible D gene (6 bases). The V and J ends lost 0 bases and 0 bases respectively, with 10 bases between them. From germline, CDR1 is MNHEY and CDR2 SVGAGI. The CDR3 totals 16 residues. The CDR3 nucleotides are TGTGCCAGCAGTTACTCGGCGGGGCTTAGCACAGATACGCAGTATTTT. This gives the protein CASSYSAGLSTDTQYF.

V is TRBV7-9 and J is TRBJ2-7; D is unresolved. V lost 3 bases and J 0 bases, leaving 9 bases between the germline ends. Germline V gives CDR1 SEHNR, CDR2 FQNEAQ (reference sequence). This CDR3 spans 14 amino acids. The CDR3 DNA is TGTGCCAGCAGCTTGGGCGTAACCTCCTACGAGCAGTACTTC. This encodes CASSLGVTSYEQYF.

The chain uses TRBV2 and TRBJ1-1; maybe TRBD1 (5 bases). Germline V gene sequence: CDR1 SNHLY, CDR2 FYNNEI. The V gene lost 6 bases and the J gene lost 5 bases, with 16 bases spanning the gap. The length of the CDR3 is 14 residues. The CDR3 spells CASSGGWRGTEAFF. The CDR3 DNA reads as TGTGCCAGCAGCGGGGGATGGCGGGGAACTGAAGCTTTCTTT. Using reference TRBV2 and TRBJ1-1 for the parts outside the CDR3, the full variable domain is EPEVTQTPSHQVTQMGQEVILRCVPISNHLYFYWYRQILGQKVEFLVSFYNNEISEKSEIFDDQFSVERPDGSNFTLKIRSTKLEDSAMYFCASSGGWRGTEAFFGQGTRLTVV.

The V call is TRBV5-4, the J call TRBJ2-2; D call uncertain. The CDR3 consists of 12 residues. Germline CDR1 reads SGHNT; CDR2 reads YYREEE (reference sequence). V dropped 5 bases and J dropped 6 bases, with 8 bases sitting between them. The CDR3 DNA reads as TGTGCCAGCAGATCAATGGCCGGGGAGCTGTTTTTT. Translated: CASRSMAGELFF.

The chain employs TRBV18 and TRBJ1-5; 7 bases fit TRBD1. Germline assignment: CDR1 KGHSH and CDR2 LQKENI. V lost 4 bases to trimming and J lost 4 bases; unmatched junction nucleotides: 13. CDR3 length: 17 amino acids. The CDR3, as DNA: TGTGCCAGCTCACTAACCTACCTCACAGGGGAAAATCAGCCCCAGCATTTT. Translated: CASSLTYLTGENQPQHF.

Of note for this clone: One end of the junction fails to match germline, which may point to a read error. CDR3 sequence: CAWTRLANTGELFF. CDR3 nucleotide sequence: TGTGCCTGGACCCGGCTCGCGAATACCGGGGAGCTGTTTTTT. V and J are TRBV30 and TRBJ2-2; D is undetermined. The CDR3 has 14 amino acids. Germline values: CDR1 GTSNPN, CDR2 SVGIG (reference sequence).

This clone appeared a single time. The rearrangement links TRBV27 to TRBJ2-7; 8 bases map to TRBD1. The V gene's germline CDR1 is MNHEY and CDR2 SMNVEV (reference sequence). The ends lost 5 bases at V and 7 bases at J; junction bases unmatched: 4. This CDR3 comprises 12 residues. The CDR3 protein is CASSPQGEEQYF. DNA for the CDR3: TGTGCCAGCAGTCCACAGGGGGAGGAGCAGTACTTC.

This chain joins TRBV5-5 and TRBJ2-7, with D unclear. CDR1 and CDR2 from the germline V gene are SGHKS and YYEKEE (reference sequence). Trimming shortened V by 3 bases and J by 7 bases, and 8 bases separated the two germline ends. The CDR3 sequence is 11 residues long. CDR3 DNA: TGTGCCAGCAGCTCCACTTGGGAGCAGTACTTC. Translation gives CASSSTWEQYF.

The V and J genes are TRBV20-1 and TRBJ2-1; tentative D call: TRBD2 (6 bases). Germline-derived CDR1 and CDR2 are DFQATT and SNEGSKA (reference sequence). Trimming took 6 bases from V and 14 from J, leaving 17 bases between them. CDR3 length: 11 residues. CDR3 sequence (DNA): TGCAGTGCGACAAAGGGACTGTCGGAGTTCTTC. It specifies CSATKGLSEFF.

This clone was counted a single time. The chain carries TRBV11-3 and TRBJ2-1, with 8 bases fitting TRBD2. The CDR3 is 15 amino acids. V was pared by 2 bases and J by 8 bases, with 8 bases of the junction left unmatched. CDR1 and CDR2 (germline): SGHNT, YENEEA. As DNA, the CDR3 is TGTGCCAGCAGCTTATTCCAGCGGGAGTCGGATGAGCAGTTCTTC. Translating gives CASSLFQRESDEQFF.

This chain uses TRBV11-3 with TRBJ2-7; D ambiguous. V dropped 4 bases and J dropped 3 bases, with 4 bases sitting between them. The germline V gene has CDR1 SGHNT and CDR2 YENEEA. This CDR3 comprises 11 residues. CDR3 coding DNA: TGTGCCAGCAGCTACGACTACGAGCAGTACTTC. Translating it yields CASSYDYEQYF.

On this clone itself: The same CDR3 also results from other DNA sequences found in this sample. The chain joins TRBV7-6 to TRBJ1-2; perhaps TRBD1 as D (5 bases). V lost 4 bases and J 6 bases, leaving 18 bases between the germline ends. Per germline, CDR1 SGHVS and CDR2 FNYEAQ. The CDR3 sequence is 15 residues long. CDR3 loop: CASSSSGTGRDGYTF. As DNA, the CDR3 is TGTGCCAGCAGCTCATCCGGGACGGGGAGGGATGGCTACACCTTC.

This chain links TRBV9 with TRBJ2-1; D remains unclear. CDR1 SGDLS and CDR2 YYNGEE come from the germline V gene. The CDR3 length is 14 residues. V gave up 0 bases and J gave up 0 bases, with 4 bases separating them. DNA for the CDR3: TGTGCCAGCAGCGTAGTGGGCTCCTACAATGAGCAGTTCTTC. Translating gives CASSVVGSYNEQFF.